This T cell receptor (beta chain) was found in a study of T cell clonotyping in hematopoietic cell transplantation. This sample's time point: recipient sample about 28 days before transplant, after cytoreduction. Blood collection times were about day -28 and days 30, 100, 180 posttransplant. Points on this clone: Antigen: not known.

Trimming took 5 bases from V and 0 from J, leaving 8 bases between them. Looked up from germline, CDR1 is LNHDA and CDR2 is SQIVND (reference sequence). This CDR3 has 15 residues. The method was immunoSEQ multiplex PCR; TCRdb's version includes in-frame clones alone and lacks a portion of them. The data contain 45,000 or so clones, approximately 78% of them singletons. The study, taken as a whole, reports: Higher Inverse Simpson Index values in graft donor and pretransplant recipient predicted broader posttransplant TCR diversity. Recipient TCR diversity dropped after transplant; expanded clonotypes rose from day 30 to 180.

The receptor comes from a man aged 60 to 69 with myelodysplastic syndrome. Some clones in this sample may be carry-over from other donors' samples. This chain joins TRBV19 and TRBJ2-6; D gene ambiguous. The sequences come from peripheral blood mononuclear cells, collected before stem cell transplant. The CDR3 loop is CASSQKGSGANVLTF. In DNA, the CDR3 is TGTGCCAGTAGTCAAAAGGGCTCTGGGGCCAACGTCCTGACTTTC.